The rows below give T cell receptor beta chains drawn from one sample of a study of shared clonotypes between healthy human individuals. Assay used: immunoSEQ multiplex PCR; TCRdb lists only in-frame clones, some missing. The repertoire consists of 2 million to 2.5 million clones, with approximately 94% occurring once and the leading ten covering over 0.1%. Sequenced sample: naive CD4+ T cells sorted from blood. All receptors come from a man between 18 and 35 years old in good health. Both conserved end residues are part of each CDR3. D genes are given only for firm matches. Expanded clones get a size class; other rows say once, few or many, or leave the size out.

>TRBJ1-2|.|TRBV6-1|.
TGTGCCAGCAGAGGCTATGGCTACACCTTC
CASRGYGYTF
>TRBJ1-3|.|TRBV18|.
TGTGCCAGCTCACCCCGGACGCCCGACTCTGGAAACACCATATATTTT
CASSPRTPDSGNTIYF
>TRBJ2-3|.|TRBV11-3|.
TGTGCCAGCAGCTTAGGAAAGGGGACTGGCTCTAGCACAGATACGCAGTATTTT
CASSLGKGTGSSTDTQYF
>TRBJ2-2|.|TRBV10-1|TRBD1
TGCGCCAGCAGTGGACACAGGGGGGGGGAGCTGTTTTTT
CASSGHRGGELFF
>TRBJ1-5|.|TRBV4-3|TRBD1
TGCGCCAGCAGCCAAGATCTTGGGGACAGGGGGTATGTTCAGCCCCAGCATTTT
CASSQDLGDRGYVQPQHF
>TRBJ1-1|.|TRBV7-9|TRBD1
TGTGCCAGCAGACCGGGACAGGGGGACACTGAAGCTTTCTTT
CASRPGQGDTEAFF
>TRBJ1-1|.|TRBV11-2|.
TGTGCCAGCAGCCTCGCCGGGGGGAACACTGAAGCTTTCTTT
CASSLAGGNTEAFF
>TRBJ1-5|once|TRBV28|.
TGTGCCAGCGCCCCATATGGTCAGCCCCAGCATTTT
CASAPYGQPQHF
>TRBJ2-6|.|TRBV29-1|.
TGCAGCGTTGATCGGGGGTCTGGGGCCAACGTCCTGACTTTC
CSVDRGSGANVLTF
>TRBJ2-2|few|TRBV5-1|TRBD2
TGCGCCAGCAGCTTGGGACTAGCGGGCACCGGGGAGCTGTTTTTT
CASSLGLAGTGELFF
>TRBJ2-5|once|TRBV6-1|.
TGTGCCAGCAGTGGGGGGGAGACCCAGTACTTC
CASSGGETQYF
>TRBJ2-6|.|TRBV4-3|TRBD2
TGCGCCAGCAGCCAAGATTTAACCGGGAGGTCCCCTTACTCTGGGGCCAACGTCCTGACTTTC
CASSQDLTGRSPYSGANVLTF
>TRBJ1-6|.|TRBV18|.
TGTGCCAGCTCACCACTAGGCCAGATGAATTCACCCCTCCACTTT
CASSPLGQMNSPLHF
>TRBJ2-5|.|TRBV18|TRBD1
TGTGCCAGCTCACCGTGGACAGGGGAAGAGACCCAGTACTTC
CASSPWTGEETQYF
>TRBJ1-1|.|TRBV19|.
TGTGCCAGTAGTAATCGGGGTAACACTGAAGCTTTCTTT
CASSNRGNTEAFF
>TRBJ2-1|.|TRBV10-1|TRBD2
TGCGCCAGCAGTGGCGGGAGTAAAGGGTCCTACAATGAGCAGTTCTTC
CASSGGSKGSYNEQFF